These 30 T cell receptor beta chains were sequenced from one sample in a study of cytomegalovirus exposure and HLA in healthy donors. The PCR used 60 Vbeta and 13 Jbeta primers. The protocol was immunoSEQ multiplex PCR, while the TCRdb copy is restricted to in-frame clones and leaves out a portion. The sample has about 170,000 clones; around 62% are singletons. The sequenced material came from PBMCs. Receptor source: a man between 35 and 55 years old in good health and CMV-seronegative.

The chain employs TRBV15 and TRBJ2-7; 9 bases line up with TRBD1. The ends lost 0 bases at V and 4 bases at J; junction bases unmatched: 7. Per the germline V gene, CDR1 is LNHNV and CDR2 is YYDKDF (reference sequence). The CDR3 is made up of 16 amino acids. CDR3 bases: TGTGCCACCAGCAGAGAACCGGGACAGGGTTTGTACGAGCAGTACTTC. It is translated as CATSREPGQGLYEQYF.

This sequence joins TRBV7-9 and TRBJ2-2; 10 nucleotides line up with TRBD1. From germline, CDR1 is SEHNR and CDR2 FQNEAQ (reference sequence). This CDR3 spans 17 amino acids. The junction had 11 bases not matched to a gene; V was cut back by 7 bases and J by 3 bases. The CDR3 region is CASTPSWDRGDTGELFF. The DNA of the CDR3 is TGTGCCAGCACCCCTTCGTGGGACAGGGGCGACACCGGGGAGCTGTTTTTT.

The chain employs TRBV7-7 and TRBJ2-5, with D hard to call. Trimming stripped 5 bases from V and 4 bases from J, with 23 bases between. Germline lookup yields CDR1 SSHAT and CDR2 FNYEAQ (reference sequence). This CDR3 spans 17 amino acids. The CDR3: CASSARLRNLGGETQYF. CDR3 in DNA: TGTGCCAGCAGCGCAAGACTCAGAAATCTGGGTGGAGAGACCCAGTACTTC.

This clone was counted a few times. The chain carries TRBV7-2 and TRBJ1-5; a weak D match, TRBD1 (5 bases). Between the trimmed V and J ends, which lost 6 bases and 7 bases, there was a span of 13 bases. Germline V CDR1 and CDR2: SGHTA, FQGNSA. The length of the CDR3 is 13 residues. CDR3 protein: CASSYRIGQPQHF. The CDR3 region has the DNA TGTGCCAGCAGTTACAGGATAGGCCAGCCCCAGCATTTT. The full variable domain, with the rest looked up from reference TRBV7-2 and TRBJ1-5, is GAGVSQSPSNKVTEKGKDVELRCDPISGHTALYWYRQSLGQGLEFLIYFQGNSAPDKSGLPSDRFSAERTGGSVSTLTIQRTQQEDSAVYLCASSYRIGQPQHFGDGTRLSIL.

This clone appeared a single time. The chain couples TRBV7-9 to TRBJ2-1, with D possibly TRBD2 on 6 matching bases. V was pared by 5 bases and J by 7 bases, with 12 bases between. The CDR3 is 13 residues long. The V gene's germline CDR1 is SEHNR and CDR2 FQNEAQ (reference sequence). This chain's CDR3 is CASSPGRGNEQFF. The CDR3 nucleotides read TGTGCCAGCAGCCCGGGCCGGGGGAATGAGCAGTTCTTC. Using reference TRBV7-9 and TRBJ2-1 for the parts outside the CDR3, the full variable domain is DTGVSQNPRHKITKRGQNVTFRCDPISEHNRLYWYRQTLGQGPEFLTYFQNEAQLEKSRLLSDRFSAERPKGSFSTLEIQRTEQGDSAMYLCASSPGRGNEQFFGPGTRLTVL.

This clone was recorded a few times. The chain links TRBV15 to TRBJ2-7; 12 nucleotides agree with TRBD1. Trimming took 4 bases from V and 7 from J; bases not matched to a gene: 5. The CDR3 has 14 amino acids. Germline V CDR1 and CDR2: LNHNV, YYDKDF (reference sequence). The CDR3 DNA sequence: TGTGCCACCAGCAAGGGACAGGGGGCGAGGGAGCAGTACTTC. Translation gives CATSKGQGAREQYF.

This chain joins TRBV30 and TRBJ2-2; no firm D call. Between the trimmed V and J ends, which lost 4 bases and 6 bases, there was a span of 6 bases. From germline, CDR1 is GTSNPN and CDR2 SVGIG (reference sequence). This CDR3 has 11 amino acids. CDR3 loop: CAWILAGELFF. The CDR3 DNA is TGTGCCTGGATTTTAGCCGGGGAGCTGTTTTTT.

This chain joins TRBV18 and TRBJ1-1; 7 bases agree with TRBD1. In germline, CDR1 is KGHSH, CDR2 LQKENI. The CDR3 consists of 14 residues. J lost 3 bases, V lost 6 bases, and 7 bases had no gene match. CDR3 amino acids: CASSLTGIDTEAFF. The CDR3 DNA reads TGTGCCAGCTCCCTGACAGGGATTGACACTGAAGCTTTCTTT.

The rearrangement uses TRBV21-1 and TRBJ1-4. TRBV21-1 is classified as a pseudogene. The CDR3 totals 13 residues. The CDR3 is CASSKGGGPKLFF. The CDR3 DNA reads as TGTGCCAGCAGCAAAGGGGGGGGGCCAAAACTGTTTTTT.

This chain links TRBV13 with TRBJ1-2, with D perhaps matching TRBD1 (6 bases). CDR1 is PRHDT, CDR2 FYEKMQ, per germline (reference sequence). The V gene lost 2 bases and the J gene lost 2 bases, with 12 bases spanning the gap. This CDR3 spans 15 amino acids. Written as DNA, the CDR3 is TGTGCCAGCAGCTTACAAGGAAGGGGGAACTATGGCTACACCTTC. Translating it yields CASSLQGRGNYGYTF.

The V and J genes are TRBV7-2 and TRBJ2-1, with 9 bases aligning to TRBD2. Trimming cost V 5 bases and J 1 base; bases outside gene matches: 9. The CDR3 loop spans 17 amino acids. Germline values: CDR1 SGHTA, CDR2 FQGNSA. Here the CDR3 reads CASSRQGGRVSYNEQFF. CDR3 DNA: TGTGCCAGCAGCCGACAGGGCGGGAGGGTATCCTACAATGAGCAGTTCTTC.

The V and J genes are TRBV19 and TRBJ1-5; 7 bases map to TRBD1. V trimming: 5 bases; J trimming: 6 bases; junction bases outside the gene matches: 16. CDR3 length: 17 residues. The germline V gene encodes CDR1 LNHDA and CDR2 SQIVND (reference sequence). The chain's CDR3 is CASSGALTGRPRQPQHF. CDR3 DNA sequence: TGTGCCAGTAGTGGGGCCCTGACAGGGCGGCCTCGTCAGCCCCAGCATTTT. Full variable domain (remainder filled in from reference TRBV19 and TRBJ1-5): DGGITQSPKYLFRKEGQNVTLSCEQNLNHDAMYWYRQDPGQGLRLIYYSQIVNDFQKGDIAEGYSVSREKKESFPLTVTSAQKNPTAFYLCASSGALTGRPRQPQHFGDGTRLSIL.

Remarks on this clone: The sample contains more than one DNA sequence encoding this CDR3. The rearrangement uses TRBV28 and TRBJ2-5, with D maybe TRBD1 (6 bases). The CDR3 runs 12 residues. V gave up 6 bases and J gave up 3 bases, with 8 bases separating them. The germline gives CDR1 MDHEN, CDR2 SYDVKM. The CDR3 DNA sequence: TGTGCCAGCAGACAGGGCAAAGAGACCCAGTACTTC. Amino acid sequence: CASRQGKETQYF. The full variable domain, its missing parts supplied by reference TRBV28 and TRBJ2-5, is DVKVTQSSRYLVKRTGEKVFLECVQDMDHENMFWYRQDPGLGLRLIYFSYDVKMKEKGDIPEGYSVSREKKERFSLILESASTNQTSMYLCASRQGKETQYFGPGTRLLVL.

V gene TRBV4-2 combines with J gene TRBJ1-1, with D hard to call. The germline V and J ends were trimmed by 4 bases and 0 bases, with 9 bases remaining between them. CDR3 length equals 14 residues. The germline V gene encodes CDR1 LGHNA and CDR2 YNFKEQ. CDR3 nucleotide sequence: TGTGCCAGCAGCCGAGACCCTATGAACACTGAAGCTTTCTTT. This gives the protein CASSRDPMNTEAFF.

V usage is TRBV11-2 and J usage is TRBJ2-2; D is unresolved. In germline, CDR1 is SGHAT, CDR2 FQNNGV. Between the trimmed V and J ends, which lost 0 bases and 8 bases, there was a span of 16 bases. The CDR3 covers 16 residues. CDR3 sequence: CASSLERSLVYGELFF. CDR3 bases: TGTGCCAGCAGCTTAGAACGGTCCCTGGTGTATGGGGAGCTGTTTTTT.

This clone was seen just once. The genes are TRBV18 and TRBJ2-4, with D unresolved. V was trimmed by 6 bases and J by 0 bases, leaving 9 bases between them. The CDR3 has 14 residues. The germline CDR1 and CDR2 sequences are KGHSH and LQKENI. The CDR3 sequence: CASSFDSAKNIQYF. CDR3 coding DNA: TGTGCCAGCTCCTTTGACTCAGCCAAAAACATTCAGTACTTC.

The V call is TRBV10-3, the J call TRBJ1-1; a weak D match, TRBD1 (6 bases). The CDR3 is made up of 14 amino acids. Germline loops: CDR1 ENHRY, CDR2 SYGVKD. V lost 3 bases to trimming and J lost 4 bases, with 12 bases between them. The CDR3 spells CAISEDRGITEAFF. The CDR3, as DNA: TGTGCCATCAGTGAAGATAGGGGGATCACTGAAGCTTTCTTT.

The rearrangement joins TRBV9 to TRBJ2-1, with TRBD2 matching 8 bases. J gave up 6 bases and V 7 bases, and 15 bases lay outside the gene matches. The germline V gene has CDR1 SGDLS and CDR2 YYNGEE. This CDR3 region has 16 residues. This CDR3 is CASPGLVLLLCNEQFF. The CDR3 nucleotides read TGTGCCAGCCCGGGACTAGTCCTGCTCTTGTGCAATGAGCAGTTCTTC.

V is TRBV5-4 and J is TRBJ2-1; 7 bases are shared with TRBD2. Losses at the gene ends were 3 bases for V and 0 bases for J; bases not matched to a gene: 6. Per the germline V gene, CDR1 is SGHNT and CDR2 is YYREEE (reference sequence). The CDR3 is 16 amino acids. The CDR3 protein is CASSYRGSVSYNEQFF. The CDR3 DNA reads as TGTGCCAGCAGCTACCGCGGGAGCGTCTCCTACAATGAGCAGTTCTTC.

This clone showed up just a few times. Other DNA sequences from this sample encode an identical CDR3 as well. The chain has TRBV29-1 and TRBJ2-3; 10 bases are a match to TRBD1. J gave up 5 bases and V 7 bases, and 12 bases lay outside the gene matches. This CDR3 spans 15 amino acids. Germline V gene data show CDR1 as SQVTM and CDR2 as ANQGSEA. CDR3 DNA sequence: TGCAGCGGCTGGAGGGACAGGGGTTCCGGAGATACGCAGTATTTT. Its translation is CSGWRDRGSGDTQYF.

With regard to this clone: At one boundary the junction diverges from the germline segment, which might be a read error. The sample carries other DNA sequences with the same CDR3. CDR3 amino acids: CASSSIYSDDTDTQYF. The CDR3 DNA reads as TGCGCCAGCAGCTCAATCTATAGCGACGACACAGATACGCAGTATTTC. The chain carries TRBV5-1 and TRBJ2-3; a weak D match, TRBD2 (5 bases). Per the germline V gene, CDR1 is SGHRS and CDR2 is YFSETQ. This CDR3 has 16 residues.

CDR3 DNA: TGTGCCATCAGTGGGACAGGGGAGAACACTGAAGCTTTCTTT. It is translated as CAISGTGENTEAFF. The chain carries TRBV10-3 and TRBJ1-1, with 9 bases lining up with TRBD1. CDR3 length: 14 amino acids. The J segment lost 1 base and the V segment lost 4 bases, leaving 1 base of the junction unmatched. Germline V gene lookup returns CDR1 ENHRY and CDR2 SYGVKD.

The chain couples TRBV6-5 to TRBJ1-1, with TRBD1 matching over 7 bases. The length of the CDR3 is 13 residues. The ends lost 6 bases at V and 6 bases at J; junction bases unmatched: 7. From germline, CDR1 is MNHEY and CDR2 SVGAGI. CDR3 loop: CASRSQGYSEAFF. Written as DNA, the CDR3 is TGTGCCAGCAGGTCACAGGGGTATTCTGAAGCTTTCTTT.

The chain combines TRBV12-5 with TRBJ2-1; D gene uncertain. V shed 1 base and J shed 0 bases, with 13 bases lying between them. Per the germline V gene, CDR1 is LGHNT and CDR2 is FRNRAP. The CDR3 has 17 residues. Here the CDR3 reads CASGLGPAVSSYNEQFF. CDR3 nucleotides: TGTGCTAGTGGTTTGGGCCCCGCGGTGAGCTCCTACAATGAGCAGTTCTTC.

The chain uses TRBV28 and TRBJ2-5, with 8 positions matching TRBD2. The germline CDR1 and CDR2 sequences are MDHEN and SYDVKM. V was pared by 5 bases and J by 4 bases, with 9 bases of the junction left unmatched. The CDR3 totals 15 residues. CDR3 sequence reads: CASSPGTGGTETQYF. The CDR3 DNA sequence: TGTGCCAGCAGTCCAGGGACGGGGGGGACAGAGACCCAGTACTTC.

The J gene is TRBJ2-5, the V gene TRBV6-5, with D maybe TRBD1 (5 bases). Germline lookup yields CDR1 MNHEY and CDR2 SVGAGI. The V and J ends lost 2 bases and 4 bases respectively, with 11 bases between them. The CDR3 length is 14 residues. DNA of the CDR3: TGTGCCAGCAGTTACGCAGGGTATGGAGAGACCCAGTACTTC. Its protein is CASSYAGYGETQYF.

The chain has TRBV27 and TRBJ2-1; a weak D match, TRBD1 (6 bases). This CDR3 has 17 amino acids. Between the trimmed V and J ends, which lost 4 bases and 0 bases, there was a span of 16 bases. From germline, CDR1 is MNHEY and CDR2 SMNVEV (reference sequence). The CDR3 DNA is TGTGCCAGCAGTTCCTTCGGGACACTTAGCTCCTACAATGAGCAGTTCTTC. Translation gives CASSSFGTLSSYNEQFF.

The chain employs TRBV7-3 and TRBJ2-5, with D possibly TRBD2 on 7 matching bases. Germline V gene sequence: CDR1 SGHTA, CDR2 FQGTGA. CDR3 length: 15 residues. Trimming took 8 bases from V and 5 from J, leaving 21 bases between them. The CDR3 reads CASSRGGGGMETQYF. The CDR3 nucleotides are TGTGCCAGCTCCAGAGGAGGGGGGGGCATGGAGACCCAGTACTTC.

The gene calls are TRBV4-1 and TRBJ2-5, with D possibly being TRBD2 (6 bases). The end of the DNA fits TRBJ2-7 better, so the J call may be wrong. The CDR3 totals 15 residues. The germline gives CDR1 MGHRA, CDR2 YSYEKL. In nucleotides, the CDR3 is TGCGCCAGCAGCCTTGGGGAAGCGGGCTCCTACGAGCAGTACTTC. Its translation: CASSLGEAGSYEQYF.

This clone was picked up a small number of times. This sequence joins TRBV2 and TRBJ2-3; TRBD1 is a possible D gene (6 bases). The germline V and J ends were trimmed by 3 bases and 4 bases, with 11 bases remaining between them. Germline V CDR1 and CDR2: SNHLY, FYNNEI. This CDR3 is built from 14 residues. CDR3 coding DNA: TGTGCCAGCAGTGAGGGCGGACAGTCAGATACGCAGTATTTT. The encoded protein is CASSEGGQSDTQYF.